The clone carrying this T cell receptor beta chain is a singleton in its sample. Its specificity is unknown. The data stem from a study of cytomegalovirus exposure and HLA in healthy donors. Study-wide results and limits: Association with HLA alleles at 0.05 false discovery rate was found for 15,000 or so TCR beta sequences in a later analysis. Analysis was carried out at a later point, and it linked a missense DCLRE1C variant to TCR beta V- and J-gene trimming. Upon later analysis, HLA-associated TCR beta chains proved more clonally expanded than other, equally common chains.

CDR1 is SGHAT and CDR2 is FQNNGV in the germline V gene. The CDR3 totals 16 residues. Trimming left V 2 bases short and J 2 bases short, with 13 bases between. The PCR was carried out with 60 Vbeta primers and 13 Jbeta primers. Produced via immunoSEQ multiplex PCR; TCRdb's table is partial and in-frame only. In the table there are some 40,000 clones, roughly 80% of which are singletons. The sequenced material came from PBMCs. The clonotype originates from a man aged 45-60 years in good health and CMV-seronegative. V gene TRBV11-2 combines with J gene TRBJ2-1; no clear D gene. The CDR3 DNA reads TGTGCCAGCAGCTTAAGCTGGAGCATCCCCTACAATGAGCAGTTCTTC. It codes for CASSLSWSIPYNEQFF.